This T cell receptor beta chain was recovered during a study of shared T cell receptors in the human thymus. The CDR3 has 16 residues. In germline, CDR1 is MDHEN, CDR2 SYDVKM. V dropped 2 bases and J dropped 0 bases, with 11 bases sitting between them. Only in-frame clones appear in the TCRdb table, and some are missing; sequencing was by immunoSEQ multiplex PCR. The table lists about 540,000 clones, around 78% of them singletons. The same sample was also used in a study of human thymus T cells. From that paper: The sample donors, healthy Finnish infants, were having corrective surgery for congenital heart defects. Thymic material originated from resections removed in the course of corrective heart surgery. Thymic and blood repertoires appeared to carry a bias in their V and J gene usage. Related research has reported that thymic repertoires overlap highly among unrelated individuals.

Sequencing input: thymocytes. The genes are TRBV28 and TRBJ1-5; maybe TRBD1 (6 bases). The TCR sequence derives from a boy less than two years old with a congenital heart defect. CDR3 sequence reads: CASSLRGSYSNQPQHF. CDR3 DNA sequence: TGTGCCAGCAGTTTAAGGGGGAGTTATAGCAATCAGCCCCAGCATTTT.